This passage covers 26 T cell receptor beta chains from one sample sequenced in a study of blood T cell repertoires in COVID-19. TCRdb's copy holds only in-frame clones and misses some; the assay was immunoSEQ multiplex PCR. The data hold approximately 97,000 clones, with 80% to 90% observed a single time. Material for sequencing was peripheral blood. These receptors all come from a man in his fifties with COVID-19, enrolled during active disease.

The rearrangement links TRBV13 to TRBJ2-7; 9 nucleotides agree with TRBD2. The CDR3 covers 13 residues. Trimming removed 7 bases from V and 6 bases from J; junction bases left unmatched: 7. Germline loops: CDR1 PRHDT, CDR2 FYEKMQ (reference sequence). This CDR3 is CASTGSGGFEQYF. CDR3 coding DNA: TGTGCCAGCACAGGGAGCGGGGGGTTCGAGCAGTACTTC.

The chain is built from TRBV28 and TRBJ1-5; weak D call: TRBD1 (5 bases). This CDR3 has 17 residues. V was shortened by 3 bases and J by 0 bases, with 15 bases between the two germline ends. From germline, CDR1 is MDHEN and CDR2 SYDVKM. This chain's CDR3 is CASSFIQGLYSNQPQHF. The CDR3 DNA is TGTGCCAGCAGTTTTATTCAGGGCCTTTATAGCAATCAGCCCCAGCATTTT.

This sequence joins TRBV14 and TRBJ2-6; TRBD2 matches at 9 bases. V gave up 2 bases and J gave up 4 bases; unmatched junction bases: 6. There are 17 residues in the CDR3. Germline CDR1 and CDR2: SGHDN and FVKESK. The CDR3 reads CASSQLAGRSGANVLTF. CDR3 coding DNA: TGTGCCAGCAGCCAACTAGCGGGGCGGTCGGGGGCCAACGTCCTGACTTTC.

V gene TRBV7-9 combines with J gene TRBJ1-1; 9 bases align to TRBD1. V lost 1 base, J lost 0 bases, and 3 bases stayed unmatched. The CDR3 contains 16 residues. In germline, CDR1 is SEHNR, CDR2 FQNEAQ (reference sequence). CDR3 sequence: CASSLETGGLNTEAFF. CDR3 nucleotides: TGTGCCAGCAGCTTAGAGACAGGGGGGCTGAACACTGAAGCTTTCTTT.

V and J are TRBV6-6 and TRBJ1-4; TRBD1 is a possible D gene (6 bases). Trimming took 0 bases from V and 6 from J, leaving 8 bases between them. Germline loops: CDR1 MNHNY, CDR2 SVGAGI (reference sequence). This CDR3 is built from 14 residues. In nucleotides, the CDR3 is TGTGCCAGCAGTTACTCGGGGGCGCATGAAAAACTGTTTTTT. It encodes CASSYSGAHEKLFF.

This chain links TRBV5-4 with TRBJ2-7, with D possibly matching TRBD2 (5 bases). Germline lookup yields CDR1 SGHNT and CDR2 YYREEE (reference sequence). V gave up 4 bases and J gave up 0 bases, with 14 bases separating them. CDR3 length: 15 amino acids. CDR3 amino acids: CASSLNAGDSYEQYF. Written as DNA, the CDR3 is TGTGCCAGCAGCCTAAATGCGGGTGACTCCTACGAGCAGTACTTC.

The table lists this clone with a count of one. The V gene is TRBV4-1, the J gene TRBJ1-2; D not resolved. V lost 0 bases and J lost 6, with 5 bases in between. The CDR3 spans 12 residues. Germline-derived CDR1 and CDR2 are MGHRA and YSYEKL. The CDR3 protein is CASSQEIDGYTF. In DNA form, the CDR3 reads TGCGCCAGCAGCCAAGAAATAGATGGCTACACCTTC.

This sequence joins TRBV18 and TRBJ2-2, with 7 nucleotides matching TRBD2. The CDR3 contains 15 residues. J gave up 1 base and V 1 base, and 0 bases lay outside the gene matches. Germline V gene sequence: CDR1 KGHSH, CDR2 LQKENI. The DNA for the CDR3 is TGTGCCAGCTCACCACGGGAGGGGAACACCGGGGAGCTGTTTTTT. This codes for CASSPREGNTGELFF.

V and J are TRBV5-4 and TRBJ2-1; 11 positions match TRBD2. The length of the CDR3 is 16 residues. Losses at the gene ends were 4 bases for V and 6 bases for J; bases not matched to a gene: 9. Per the germline V gene, CDR1 is SGHNT and CDR2 is YYREEE (reference sequence). Here the CDR3 DNA reads TGTGCCAGCAGCCCAAGCGGGACTAGCGGCCCCAATGAGCAGTTCTTC. Translation gives CASSPSGTSGPNEQFF. Supplemented by reference TRBV5-4 and TRBJ2-1, the full variable domain reads ETGVTQSPTHLIKTRGQQVTLRCSSQSGHNTVSWYQQALGQGPQFIFQYYREEENGRGNFPPRFSGLQFPNYSSELNVNALELDDSALYLCASSPSGTSGPNEQFFGPGTRLTVL.

The V and J genes are TRBV6-5 and TRBJ1-5; D gene unclear. The CDR3 has 14 residues. CDR1 and CDR2 (germline): MNHEY, SVGAGI. Trimming took off 2 bases at V and 6 bases at J, with 11 bases between the two ends. This CDR3 reads CASSYPEPSQPQHF. The CDR3 coding sequence is TGTGCCAGCAGTTACCCCGAGCCCTCTCAGCCCCAGCATTTT.

In DNA form, the CDR3 reads TGTGCCAGCAGGGCTGCCGGGAGGGGTTACCTCGAGGAAGATACGCAGTATTTT. This sequence encodes CASRAAGRGYLEEDTQYF. V is TRBV5-5 and J is TRBJ2-3, with 8 bases lining up with TRBD2. Germline assignment: CDR1 SGHKS and CDR2 YYEKEE (reference sequence). The CDR3 length is 18 residues. V lost 5 bases to trimming and J lost 5 bases; unmatched junction nucleotides: 19. Looking up the rest from reference TRBV5-5 and TRBJ2-3 gives the full variable domain: DAGVTQSPTHLIKTRGQQVTLRCSPISGHKSVSWYQQVLGQGPQFIFQYYEKEERGRGNFPDRFSARQFPNYSSELNVNALLLGDSALYLCASRAAGRGYLEEDTQYFGPGTRLTVL.

The chain recombines TRBV10-3 with TRBJ2-2, with 11 bases lining up with TRBD1. CDR3 length equals 15 residues. In germline, CDR1 is ENHRY, CDR2 SYGVKD. The trim removed 2 bases at V and 4 bases at J, leaving 0 bases unmatched. CDR3 protein: CAISEGQGATGELFF. CDR3 DNA sequence: TGTGCCATCAGTGAGGGACAGGGGGCCACCGGGGAGCTGTTTTTT.

V gene TRBV29-1 combines with J gene TRBJ1-1; 7 bases are a match to TRBD1. In germline, CDR1 is SQVTM, CDR2 ANQGSEA. After removal of 6 bases from V and 0 bases from J, the junction contained 10 bases not matched to a gene. The CDR3 is 15 residues long. CDR3 nucleotide sequence: TGCAGCGTCAAGACAGGGCCGTCGGTGAACACTGAAGCTTTCTTT. This sequence encodes CSVKTGPSVNTEAFF.

This sequence joins TRBV19 and TRBJ2-3, with TRBD2 as a possible D gene (5 bases). Trimming removed 9 bases at V and 4 bases at J, with 11 bases between. The CDR3 has 12 residues. CDR1 and CDR2 from the germline V gene are LNHDA and SQIVND (reference sequence). DNA of the CDR3: TGTGCCAGCAATGGAGGTTCAGATACGCAGTATTTT. Residues: CASNGGSDTQYF.

V usage is TRBV28 and J usage is TRBJ2-2, with D tentatively TRBD2 (6 bases). V was pared by 5 bases and J by 7 bases, with 8 bases between. The CDR3 spans 12 residues. The germline V gene encodes CDR1 MDHEN and CDR2 SYDVKM. CDR3 residues: CASSQEGGELFF. In DNA form, the CDR3 reads TGTGCCAGCAGTCAGGAGGGCGGGGAGCTGTTTTTT.

The chain has TRBV18 and TRBJ2-3; 7 nucleotides match TRBD1. V shed 5 bases and J 6 bases; nucleotides not matched to a gene: 5. The CDR3 contains 13 residues. From germline, CDR1 is KGHSH and CDR2 LQKENI. The CDR3 DNA reads TGTGCCAGCTCAGTACAGGGGCGGGATACGCAGTATTTT. Residues: CASSVQGRDTQYF.

The genes are TRBV19 and TRBJ2-4, with 7 bases lining up with TRBD1. This CDR3 has 17 residues. In germline, CDR1 is LNHDA, CDR2 SQIVND (reference sequence). Trimming cost V 3 bases and J 0 bases; bases outside gene matches: 8. CDR3 in DNA: TGTGCCAGTAGTATTCAGCCGGGACAGATAGCCAAAAACATTCAGTACTTC. This codes for CASSIQPGQIAKNIQYF.

The chain joins TRBV28 to TRBJ1-1; D remains unclear. Trimming cost V 1 base and J 7 bases, with 13 bases left between them. Germline V gene sequence: CDR1 MDHEN, CDR2 SYDVKM. The CDR3 length is 14 residues. The chain's CDR3 is CASSLSSSRSEAFF. For the CDR3, the DNA is TGTGCCAGCAGTTTATCTTCTTCTCGGAGTGAAGCTTTCTTT.

V usage is TRBV9 and J usage is TRBJ1-1; maybe TRBD1 (5 bases). Germline CDR1 reads SGDLS; CDR2 reads YYNGEE. V lost 6 bases and J lost 1, with 13 bases in between. The CDR3 totals 14 residues. For the CDR3, the DNA is TGTGCCAGCACCCCTCAGACAGAGAACACTGAAGCTTTCTTT. Its protein is CASTPQTENTEAFF. Combining the CDR3 with reference TRBV9 and TRBJ1-1 gives the whole variable domain DSGVTQTPKHLITATGQRVTLRCSPRSGDLSVYWYQQSLDQGLQFLIQYYNGEERAKGNILERFSAQQFPDLHSELNLSSLELGDSALYFCASTPQTENTEAFFGQGTRLTVV.

This clone was detected only once. This chain links TRBV7-3 with TRBJ2-5; tentatively, D is TRBD2 (6 bases). Germline CDR1 is SGHTA and CDR2 is FQGTGA. This CDR3 is built from 13 residues. Trimming stripped 5 bases from V and 2 bases from J, with 9 bases between. The CDR3 is CASSQGLQETQYF. The CDR3, as DNA: TGTGCCAGCAGCCAGGGACTTCAAGAGACCCAGTACTTC.

This chain joins TRBV5-1 and TRBJ1-3, with D hard to call. The CDR3 is 15 residues long. Trimming removed 0 bases at V and 0 bases at J, with 7 bases between. Germline CDR1 reads SGHRS; CDR2 reads YFSETQ. DNA of the CDR3: TGCGCCAGCAGCTTGGACGCGAACTCTGGAAACACCATATATTTT. Residues: CASSLDANSGNTIYF.

The chain has TRBV7-3 and TRBJ2-3, with 11 nucleotides matching TRBD2. Trimming took 6 bases from V and 0 from J; bases not matched to a gene: 17. CDR1 SGHTA and CDR2 FQGTGA come from the germline V gene. The CDR3 covers 20 residues. CDR3 DNA: TGTGCCAGCAGTCCCGACAGGGTGGCTAGCGGGGGGTCTAGCACAGATACGCAGTATTTT. Amino acids: CASSPDRVASGGSSTDTQYF.

The chain has TRBV6-5 and TRBJ1-6; D might be TRBD1 (5 bases). The V and J ends lost 5 bases and 0 bases respectively, with 5 bases between them. Germline values: CDR1 MNHEY, CDR2 SVGAGI. The CDR3 is 14 amino acids. CDR3 DNA: TGTGCCAGCAGTACAGGCTCCTATAATTCACCCCTCCACTTT. Translated, it gives CASSTGSYNSPLHF.

This rearrangement joins TRBV2 to TRBJ2-1; 8 nucleotides line up with TRBD2. Germline V CDR1 and CDR2: SNHLY, FYNNEI. V lost 10 bases to trimming and J lost 8 bases; unmatched junction nucleotides: 19. The CDR3 covers 16 residues. The CDR3 sequence: CATPGMGLGKTDEQFF. The DNA of the CDR3 is TGTGCCACGCCGGGGATGGGACTAGGAAAAACGGATGAGCAGTTCTTC.

V and J are TRBV12-3 or TRBV12-4 and TRBJ2-7, with TRBD1 identical over 7 bases. This CDR3 region has 13 residues. Trimming took 7 bases from V and 5 from J; bases not matched to a gene: 8. The CDR3 region has the DNA TGTGCCAGCACCACACAGGGGCCCCACGAGCAGTACTTC. Its protein product is CASTTQGPHEQYF.

The chain couples TRBV13 to TRBJ2-1, with 12 positions matching TRBD2. The length of the CDR3 is 17 residues. Germline values: CDR1 PRHDT, CDR2 FYEKMQ (reference sequence). V gave up 1 base and J gave up 6 bases; unmatched junction bases: 7. The chain's CDR3 is CASSLVSSGGALNEQFF. Written as DNA, the CDR3 is TGTGCCAGCAGCTTAGTGTCTAGCGGGGGGGCCCTCAATGAGCAGTTCTTC.